The rows below give T cell receptor beta chains drawn from one sample of a study of shared T cell receptors in the human thymus. Method: immunoSEQ multiplex PCR; TCRdb's copy keeps in-frame clones and lacks some. The sample records hundreds of thousands of clones, over 90% being singletons. The sample consisted of thymocytes. The receptors shown here come from a human donor. The CDR3 runs from the conserved cysteine through the conserved F or W. Each record gives: V gene, D gene, clone size, J gene, CDR3 length, CDR3 DNA, CDR3 protein. A D gene is named only where the DNA matches it firmly. Clone size is given for some rows only: seen once, a few or many times, or a class if the clone is expanded.

v_call: TRBV6-7; d_call: TRBD2; clone_size: -; j_call: TRBJ2-5; cdr3_length: 15; cdr3_nt: TGTGCCAGCAGGCTCACTAGCGGGAACTACGAGACCCAGTACTTC; cdr3_aa: CASRLTSGNYETQYF
v_call: TRBV2; d_call: -; clone_size: -; j_call: TRBJ2-3; cdr3_length: 16; cdr3_nt: TGTGCCAGCACCCGACTTGTCCAGTTGAGGGGAGATACGCAGTATTTT; cdr3_aa: CASTRLVQLRGDTQYF
v_call: TRBV7-3; d_call: -; clone_size: -; j_call: TRBJ2-7; cdr3_length: 16; cdr3_nt: TGTGCCAGCAGCTTAGGAAAGGCCGCTTTCTCCTACGAGCAGTACTTC; cdr3_aa: CASSLGKAAFSYEQYF
v_call: TRBV19; d_call: TRBD2; clone_size: -; j_call: TRBJ2-5; cdr3_length: 15; cdr3_nt: TGTGCCAGTAGTATTTCGGGGAGGGCCGATGAGACCCAGTACTTC; cdr3_aa: CASSISGRADETQYF
v_call: TRBV4-3; d_call: -; clone_size: -; j_call: TRBJ1-1; cdr3_length: 15; cdr3_nt: TGCGCCAGCAGCCAAGGGTCAGGGAGTAACACTGAAGCTTTCTTT; cdr3_aa: CASSQGSGSNTEAFF
v_call: TRBV29-1; d_call: -; clone_size: -; j_call: TRBJ2-3; cdr3_length: 14; cdr3_nt: TGCAGCGTAGAGGGGGGCGGGAGCACAGATACGCAGTATTTT; cdr3_aa: CSVEGGGSTDTQYF
v_call: TRBV11-3; d_call: TRBD1; clone_size: -; j_call: TRBJ2-1; cdr3_length: 16; cdr3_nt: TGTGCCAGCAGCTTAGATGAAAGGGGGCGCGATAATGAGCAGTTCTTC; cdr3_aa: CASSLDERGRDNEQFF
v_call: TRBV28; d_call: -; clone_size: -; j_call: TRBJ2-2; cdr3_length: 15; cdr3_nt: TGTGCCAGCATTCCTGTGGGAAAGGACACCGGGGAGCTGTTTTTT; cdr3_aa: CASIPVGKDTGELFF
v_call: TRBV7-2; d_call: TRBD1; clone_size: -; j_call: TRBJ2-6; cdr3_length: 18; cdr3_nt: TGTGCCAGCAGCTCCAGGACAGGGGGCCTATCTGGGGCCAACGTCCTGACTTTC; cdr3_aa: CASSSRTGGLSGANVLTF
v_call: TRBV7-6; d_call: TRBD2; clone_size: -; j_call: TRBJ2-7; cdr3_length: 17; cdr3_nt: TGTGCCAGCAGCTTAGGGCGGGGACTAGCGGGCGTGTACGAGCAGTACTTC; cdr3_aa: CASSLGRGLAGVYEQYF
v_call: TRBV6-1; d_call: TRBD2; clone_size: -; j_call: TRBJ2-1; cdr3_length: 16; cdr3_nt: TGTGCCAGCAGTGAATCAGAGCGGGAGGGCTCGAATGAGCAGTTCTTC; cdr3_aa: CASSESEREGSNEQFF
v_call: TRBV29-1; d_call: -; clone_size: -; j_call: TRBJ2-1; cdr3_length: 10; cdr3_nt: TGCAGCGTTGGACAACATGAGCAGTTCTTC; cdr3_aa: CSVGQHEQFF
v_call: TRBV6-1; d_call: TRBD1; clone_size: -; j_call: TRBJ1-4; cdr3_length: 13; cdr3_nt: TGTGCCATTGGACAGGAGAGTAATGAAAAACTGTTTTTT; cdr3_aa: CAIGQESNEKLFF
v_call: TRBV6-5; d_call: -; clone_size: once; j_call: TRBJ2-1; cdr3_length: 16; cdr3_nt: TGTGCCAGCAGTTACTCTGATCGCAGGGGTAACCATGAGCAGTTCTTC; cdr3_aa: CASSYSDRRGNHEQFF